This T cell receptor (beta chain) was retrieved from a study of T cell responses to AZD1222 COVID-19 vaccine. A word on this clone: The antigen remains unidentified.

TCRdb's copy holds only in-frame clones and misses some; the assay was immunoSEQ multiplex PCR. The repertoire holds 90,000 to 150,000 clones, about nine tenths seen once, with under 3% in the top ten. General study results and limits: Repertoire collection took place solely once the T cell response had peaked.

Germline V lookup: CDR1 MNHEY, CDR2 SVGAGI. This CDR3 is built from 12 residues. The V end was cut by 6 bases, the J end by 0 bases, with 4 bases between. The input for sequencing was peripheral blood, taken 28 days after the second AZD1222 dose. The sequence derives from an adult who received the AZD1222 COVID-19 vaccine. V is TRBV6-5 and J is TRBJ2-3, with D hard to call. The CDR3 DNA sequence: TGTGCCAGCAGACCTAGCACAGATACGCAGTATTTT. Protein sequence: CASRPSTDTQYF.